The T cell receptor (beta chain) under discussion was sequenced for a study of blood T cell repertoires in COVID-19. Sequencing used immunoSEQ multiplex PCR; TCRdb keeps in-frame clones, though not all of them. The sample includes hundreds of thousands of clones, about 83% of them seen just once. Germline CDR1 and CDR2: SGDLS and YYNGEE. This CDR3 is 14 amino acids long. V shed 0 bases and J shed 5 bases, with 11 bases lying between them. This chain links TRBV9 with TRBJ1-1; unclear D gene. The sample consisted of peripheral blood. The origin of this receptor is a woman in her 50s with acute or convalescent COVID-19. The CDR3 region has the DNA TGTGCCAGCAGCGTAGACGGAGTTAGGACTGAAGCTTTCTTT. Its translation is CASSVDGVRTEAFF.